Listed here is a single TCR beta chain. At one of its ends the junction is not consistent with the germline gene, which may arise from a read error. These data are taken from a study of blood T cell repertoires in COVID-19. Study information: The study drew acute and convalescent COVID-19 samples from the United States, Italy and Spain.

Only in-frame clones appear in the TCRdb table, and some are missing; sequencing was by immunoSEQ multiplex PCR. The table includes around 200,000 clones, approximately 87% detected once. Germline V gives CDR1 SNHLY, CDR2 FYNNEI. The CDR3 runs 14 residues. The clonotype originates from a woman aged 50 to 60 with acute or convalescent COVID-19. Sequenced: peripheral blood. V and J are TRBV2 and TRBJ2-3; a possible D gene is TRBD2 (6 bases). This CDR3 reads CASREGTGRDTQYF. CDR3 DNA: TGTGCCAGCAGGGAAGGGACCGGGAGAGATACGCAGTATTTT.